This T cell receptor (beta chain) stems from a study of blood T cell repertoires in COVID-19. For the study at large: COVID-19 samples from acute and convalescent phases originated in the United States, Italy and Spain. In each case, the material was cDNA or gDNA derived from T cells, B-cell-depleted T cells, or PBMCs.

This clone came up once. The CDR3 is 14 amino acids. Trimming removed 0 bases from V and 4 bases from J, with 11 bases in between. Germline V gene data show CDR1 as SGHRS and CDR2 as YFSETQ. Method: immunoSEQ multiplex PCR; TCRdb's copy keeps in-frame clones and lacks some. The sample lists 190,000 or so clones; around nine tenths were seen once. This receptor was identified in a man aged 40-49 years with active or convalescent COVID-19. The specimen was peripheral blood. The chain uses TRBV5-1 and TRBJ2-7; D may be TRBD2 (5 bases). The CDR3 DNA follows: TGCGCCAGCAGCTTGGAAAAGGACTCGTACGAGCAGTACTTC. Amino acids: CASSLEKDSYEQYF.